The 29 T cell receptor beta chains reported below all come from one sample, sequenced in a study of blood T cell repertoires in COVID-19. Libraries were prepared by immunoSEQ multiplex PCR; TCRdb keeps only in-frame clonotypes and omits some of them. Of 250,000 to 300,000 clones in the sample, roughly 89% were seen once. The sample was PBMCs or T cells enriched from blood (not recorded which). The receptors were gathered from a woman in her fifties or sixties who had recovered from COVID-19.

In nucleotides, the CDR3 is TGTGCCAGCAGTGCGTCGGGGATTAGTGATGGTCCCCTCCACTTT. Encoded protein: CASSASGISDGPLHF. The chain is built from TRBV2 and TRBJ1-6; D remains ambiguous. Germline V CDR1 and CDR2: SNHLY, FYNNEI. The CDR3 contains 15 residues. V was pared by 4 bases and J by 13 bases, with 20 bases between.

The chain joins TRBV27 to TRBJ2-7, with D uncertain. This CDR3 is 16 amino acids long. Germline assignment: CDR1 MNHEY and CDR2 SMNVEV (reference sequence). Between the trimmed V and J ends, which lost 5 bases and 4 bases, there was a span of 21 bases. CDR3 nucleotide sequence: TGTGCCAGCAGTCTAATGCTCGCCACGAGATCATACGAGCAGTACTTC. Protein product: CASSLMLATRSYEQYF.

The rearrangement links TRBV5-5 to TRBJ1-6; 9 bases are shared with TRBD1. Germline CDR1 and CDR2: SGHKS and YYEKEE (reference sequence). This CDR3 comprises 17 residues. V lost 7 bases to trimming and J lost 5 bases; unmatched junction nucleotides: 13. Here the CDR3 reads CASRPGTGNMNNSPLHF. The CDR3 bases are TGTGCCAGCCGCCCCGGGACAGGGAATATGAATAATTCACCCCTCCACTTT.

This chain joins TRBV15 and TRBJ1-1; 8 bases are shared with TRBD1. Germline CDR1 reads LNHNV; CDR2 reads YYDKDF (reference sequence). The CDR3 extends over 15 amino acids. Germline trimming cut 1 base from V and 1 base from J; bases unmatched to any gene: 2. CDR3 residues: CATSRVGQGNTEAFF. In nucleotides, the CDR3 is TGTGCCACCAGCAGAGTCGGACAGGGGAACACTGAAGCTTTCTTT.

The gene calls are TRBV15 and TRBJ2-7, with D possibly being TRBD1 (6 bases). The germline CDR1 and CDR2 sequences are LNHNV and YYDKDF (reference sequence). V gave up 5 bases and J gave up 0 bases, with 14 bases separating them. This CDR3 region has 15 residues. CDR3 in amino acids: CATSRNTGFSYEQYF. The CDR3 bases are TGTGCCACCAGCCGCAATACAGGGTTCTCCTACGAGCAGTACTTC.

The chain is built from TRBV5-1 and TRBJ2-3, with unresolved D. Per germline, CDR1 SGHRS and CDR2 YFSETQ. The V gene lost 0 bases and the J gene lost 2 bases, with 7 bases spanning the gap. The CDR3 spans 14 residues. CDR3 sequence reads: CASSLDRITDTQYF. In DNA form, the CDR3 reads TGCGCCAGCAGCTTGGACAGAATCACAGATACGCAGTATTTT.

The V gene is TRBV7-9, the J gene TRBJ2-5; D is possibly TRBD1 (5 bases). V lost 3 bases and J 5 bases, leaving 19 bases between the germline ends. This CDR3 has 16 amino acids. Germline lookup yields CDR1 SEHNR and CDR2 FQNEAQ (reference sequence). The CDR3 DNA reads TGTGCCAGCAGCTTTAGGGGATCTCCGAGGCGGGAGACCCAGTACTTC. This sequence encodes CASSFRGSPRRETQYF. Full variable domain (rest looked up from reference TRBV7-9 and TRBJ2-5): DTGVSQNPRHKITKRGQNVTFRCDPISEHNRLYWYRQTLGQGPEFLTYFQNEAQLEKSRLLSDRFSAERPKGSFSTLEIQRTEQGDSAMYLCASSFRGSPRRETQYFGPGTRLLVL.

The chain uses TRBV2 and TRBJ2-5; possible D gene TRBD1, 6 bases. The ends were cut back, 7 bases at V and 7 bases at J, with 19 bases in the middle. Germline-derived CDR1 and CDR2 are SNHLY and FYNNEI. This CDR3 has 14 residues. CDR3 sequence: CASTQRQDGGTQYF. In DNA, the CDR3 is TGTGCCAGCACACAACGACAGGACGGTGGGACCCAGTACTTC.

This clone is a singleton in its sample. The chain uses TRBV3-1 (or the pseudogene TRBV3-2) and TRBJ2-5, with D perhaps matching TRBD2 (5 bases). V gave up 2 bases and J gave up 4 bases, with 11 bases separating them. The CDR3 covers 14 residues. Germline V gives CDR1 LGHDT, CDR2 YNNKEL (reference sequence). The CDR3 reads CASSQSSSGETQYF. The CDR3 bases are TGTGCCAGCAGCCAATCCTCGAGCGGAGAGACCCAGTACTTC.

J is TRBJ2-1 and V is TRBV4-1, with TRBD2 as a possible D gene (5 bases). Looked up from germline, CDR1 is MGHRA and CDR2 is YSYEKL. V lost 3 bases, J lost 1 base, and 22 bases lay in between. The CDR3 loop spans 19 amino acids. The CDR3, as DNA: TGCGCCAGCAGCCATGCCAGGACCTTACGAGGGCCGTCCTACAATGAGCAGTTCTTC. This codes for CASSHARTLRGPSYNEQFF.

V gene TRBV11-2 combines with J gene TRBJ2-3, with D unclear. The germline V gene has CDR1 SGHAT and CDR2 FQNNGV. V was shortened by 6 bases and J by 6 bases, with 13 bases between the two germline ends. This CDR3 region has 13 residues. The CDR3 protein is CASRNSWQDTQYF. Written as DNA, the CDR3 is TGTGCCAGCAGGAACAGTTGGCAGGATACGCAGTATTTT.

The rearrangement uses TRBV18 and TRBJ1-5, with TRBD1 matching 8 bases. This CDR3 contains 15 residues. The trim removed 4 bases at V and 4 bases at J, leaving 6 bases unmatched. Germline CDR1 is KGHSH and CDR2 is LQKENI. CDR3 sequence reads: CASSRMDRENQPQHF. The CDR3 region has the DNA TGTGCCAGCTCACGCATGGACAGGGAGAATCAGCCCCAGCATTTT.

The table lists this clone with a count of one. The genes are TRBV5-4 and TRBJ2-5; 9 nucleotides line up with TRBD1. Germline V gives CDR1 SGHNT, CDR2 YYREEE (reference sequence). Trimming cost V 4 bases and J 4 bases; bases outside gene matches: 8. The CDR3 has 15 residues. CDR3 DNA: TGTGCCAGCAGCCAGGACAGGGGATTAGGAGAGACCCAGTACTTC. This codes for CASSQDRGLGETQYF. Complete variable domain (other parts from reference TRBV5-4 and TRBJ2-5): ETGVTQSPTHLIKTRGQQVTLRCSSQSGHNTVSWYQQALGQGPQFIFQYYREEENGRGNFPPRFSGLQFPNYSSELNVNALELDDSALYLCASSQDRGLGETQYFGPGTRLLVL.

The chain couples TRBV2 to TRBJ2-1, with TRBD2 as a possible D gene (6 bases). The V gene's germline CDR1 is SNHLY and CDR2 FYNNEI. The V end was cut by 2 bases, the J end by 8 bases, with 13 bases between. The CDR3 runs 14 residues. The CDR3 loop is CASSERRDEDEQFF. The CDR3 bases are TGTGCCAGCAGTGAACGGAGGGATGAGGATGAGCAGTTCTTC.

CDR3 bases: TGCGCCAGCAGCGGGCTAGCGGGAGGGTTGTTTTTCTATGAGCAGTTCTTC. Its protein is CASSGLAGGLFFYEQFF. V gene TRBV4-1 combines with J gene TRBJ2-1; 12 nucleotides agree with TRBD2. Per germline, CDR1 MGHRA and CDR2 YSYEKL. V shed 5 bases, J shed 8 bases, and the junction held 13 bases outside the gene matches. The CDR3 runs to 17 residues.

The chain recombines TRBV2 with TRBJ1-1; D ambiguous. From germline, CDR1 is SNHLY and CDR2 FYNNEI. V was shortened by 2 bases and J by 0 bases, with 10 bases between the two germline ends. This CDR3 is 15 amino acids long. CDR3 DNA: TGTGCCAGCAGTGAACGAGGGATCATGAACACTGAAGCTTTCTTT. This gives the protein CASSERGIMNTEAFF.

The chain uses TRBV19 and TRBJ1-5; weak D call: TRBD1 (5 bases). The ends were cut back, 7 bases at V and 7 bases at J, with 20 bases in the middle. In germline, CDR1 is LNHDA, CDR2 SQIVND (reference sequence). The CDR3 runs 15 residues. CDR3 protein: CASTPLNQQGQPQHF. Here the CDR3 DNA reads TGTGCCAGTACACCCCTCAATCAGCAGGGACAGCCCCAGCATTTT.

The chain combines TRBV9 with TRBJ1-2; D is undetermined. The V and J ends lost 0 bases and 4 bases respectively, with 7 bases between them. Germline V gene lookup returns CDR1 SGDLS and CDR2 YYNGEE. CDR3 length: 13 amino acids. CDR3 sequence (DNA): TGTGCCAGCAGCGTAGTCCCTCCCTATGGCTACACCTTC. This sequence encodes CASSVVPPYGYTF.

This clone was counted once. The V and J genes are TRBV18 and TRBJ1-1, with 10 bases aligning to TRBD1. Germline assignment: CDR1 KGHSH and CDR2 LQKENI. Unmatched junction bases numbered 3, after V lost 3 bases and J lost 5 bases. The CDR3 sequence is 14 residues long. This CDR3 reads CASSPGTGVTEAFF. In DNA, the CDR3 is TGTGCCAGCTCACCGGGGACAGGGGTTACTGAAGCTTTCTTT.

The rearrangement uses TRBV28 and TRBJ1-5; weak D call: TRBD1 (5 bases). V lost 5 bases and J lost 2, with 10 bases in between. Looked up from germline, CDR1 is MDHEN and CDR2 is SYDVKM. The CDR3 extends over 14 amino acids. As DNA, the CDR3 is TGTGCCAGCAGTCTCTCGGGGGGCAATCAGCCCCAGCATTTT. This encodes CASSLSGGNQPQHF.

The chain combines TRBV7-9 with TRBJ2-2; 16 nucleotides align to TRBD2. Germline V gene lookup returns CDR1 SEHNR and CDR2 FQNEAQ (reference sequence). The CDR3 spans 15 residues. Trimming removed 5 bases from V and 6 bases from J; junction bases left unmatched: 0. This CDR3 is CASSGTSGRAGELFF. In DNA, the CDR3 is TGTGCCAGCAGCGGGACTAGCGGGAGGGCCGGGGAGCTGTTTTTT.

Here the CDR3 reads CAWSGLAGLYNEQFF. CDR3 DNA: TGTGCCTGGAGTGGGCTAGCGGGACTGTACAATGAGCAGTTCTTC. V and J are TRBV30 and TRBJ2-1; 9 positions agree with TRBD2. This CDR3 is built from 15 residues. V shed 1 base and J 4 bases; nucleotides not matched to a gene: 5. CDR1 GTSNPN and CDR2 SVGIG come from the germline V gene (reference sequence).

The gene calls are TRBV30 and TRBJ2-7; TRBD2 matches 8 bases. Looked up from germline, CDR1 is GTSNPN and CDR2 is SVGIG (reference sequence). Trimming cost V 1 base and J 4 bases; bases outside gene matches: 15. The CDR3 totals 17 residues. The CDR3 sequence is CAWSGRGGAVIEYEQYF. In nucleotides, the CDR3 is TGTGCCTGGAGTGGCCGGGGGGGGGCGGTGATAGAATACGAGCAGTACTTC.

This clone turned up a few times. The chain recombines TRBV19 with TRBJ2-7, with D possibly being TRBD2 (6 bases). The CDR3 runs 15 residues. V was clipped by 4 bases and J by 4 bases, with 17 bases between them. Germline V lookup: CDR1 LNHDA, CDR2 SQIVND (reference sequence). CDR3 region: CASSTPSAGAYEQYF. CDR3 in DNA: TGTGCCAGTAGTACTCCTAGCGCAGGAGCTTACGAGCAGTACTTC.

This sequence joins TRBV12-3 or TRBV12-4 and TRBJ1-6; D is unresolved. This CDR3 spans 13 amino acids. Trimming pared 3 bases from V and 8 bases from J, leaving 8 bases between. CDR3 sequence (DNA): TGTGCCAGCAGTTTGCTCGGAGATTCACCCCTCCACTTT. Protein sequence: CASSLLGDSPLHF.

The V and J genes are TRBV2 and TRBJ2-2, with D unresolved. Germline values: CDR1 SNHLY, CDR2 FYNNEI. The CDR3 extends over 15 amino acids. V lost 9 bases and J 0 bases, leaving 14 bases between the germline ends. This CDR3 reads CASIVTPTNTGELFF. The DNA of the CDR3 is TGTGCCAGTATCGTTACACCCACGAACACCGGGGAGCTGTTTTTT.

The V and J genes are TRBV5-6 and TRBJ2-1; maybe TRBD1 (6 bases). The CDR3 is 15 amino acids. V was trimmed by 4 bases and J by 7 bases, leaving 18 bases between them. Looked up from germline, CDR1 is SGHDT and CDR2 is YYEEEE. The DNA of the CDR3 is TGTGCCAGCAGCCCACAGGGCCGTGAGATGAATGAGCAGTTCTTC. The encoded protein is CASSPQGREMNEQFF.

The chain uses TRBV18 and TRBJ1-1; D unresolved. CDR1 is KGHSH and CDR2 is LQKENI in the germline V gene. The V end was cut by 6 bases, the J end by 3 bases, with 11 bases between. CDR3 size: 13 residues. This chain's CDR3 is CASSPTEDTEAFF. The DNA of the CDR3 is TGTGCCAGCTCCCCGACGGAGGACACTGAAGCTTTCTTT.

This clone appeared once. The chain links TRBV11-3 to TRBJ2-5; maybe TRBD2 (5 bases). Germline CDR1 reads SGHNT; CDR2 reads YENEEA. This CDR3 spans 13 amino acids. V shed 7 bases and J shed 4 bases, with 13 bases lying between them. The CDR3 region is CASTRTSRETQYF. In DNA form, the CDR3 reads TGTGCCAGCACCCGAACTAGTAGAGAGACCCAGTACTTC.